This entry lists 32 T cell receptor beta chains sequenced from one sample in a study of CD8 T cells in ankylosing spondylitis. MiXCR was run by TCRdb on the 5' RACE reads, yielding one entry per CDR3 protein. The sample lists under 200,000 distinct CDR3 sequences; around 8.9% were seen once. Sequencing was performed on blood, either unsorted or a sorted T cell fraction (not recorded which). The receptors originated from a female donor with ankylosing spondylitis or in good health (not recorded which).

CDR3 region: CASSQDHAGGVNEQFF. For the CDR3, the DNA is TGCGCCAGCAGCCAAGATCATGCGGGAGGTGTCAATGAGCAGTTCTTC. V usage is TRBV4-3 and J usage is TRBJ2-1; 8 nucleotides line up with TRBD2. Germline V gene sequence: CDR1 LGHNA, CDR2 YSLEER. The ends lost 0 bases at V and 6 bases at J; junction bases unmatched: 7. The CDR3 length is 16 residues.

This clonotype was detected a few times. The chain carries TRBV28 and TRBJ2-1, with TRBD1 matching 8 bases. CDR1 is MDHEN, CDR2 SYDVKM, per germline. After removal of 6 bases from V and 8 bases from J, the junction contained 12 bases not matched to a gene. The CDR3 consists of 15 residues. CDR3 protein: CASRTGVEFWDEQFF. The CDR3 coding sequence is TGTGCCAGCAGGACAGGGGTCGAATTTTGGGATGAGCAGTTCTTC.

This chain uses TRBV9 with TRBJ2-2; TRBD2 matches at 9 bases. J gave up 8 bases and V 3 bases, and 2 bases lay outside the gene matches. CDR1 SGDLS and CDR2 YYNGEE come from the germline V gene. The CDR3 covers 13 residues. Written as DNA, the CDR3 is TGTGCCAGCAGCGCTAGCGGGGCTGGGGAGCTGTTTTTT. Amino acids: CASSASGAGELFF.

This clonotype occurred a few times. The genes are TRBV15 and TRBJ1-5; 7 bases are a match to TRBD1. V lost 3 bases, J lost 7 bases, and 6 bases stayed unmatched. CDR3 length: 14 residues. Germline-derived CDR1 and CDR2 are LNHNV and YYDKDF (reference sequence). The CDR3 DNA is TGTGCCACCAGCAGTCGACAGGGCGAGCAGCCCCAGCATTTT. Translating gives CATSSRQGEQPQHF.

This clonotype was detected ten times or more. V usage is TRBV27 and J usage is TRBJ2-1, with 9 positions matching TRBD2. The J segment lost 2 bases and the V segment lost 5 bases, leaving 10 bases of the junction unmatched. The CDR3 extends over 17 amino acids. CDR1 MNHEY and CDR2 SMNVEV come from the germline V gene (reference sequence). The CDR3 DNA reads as TGTGCCAGCAGTCCCCCTTTAGCGGGAGACCCCTACAATGAGCAGTTCTTC. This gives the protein CASSPPLAGDPYNEQFF.

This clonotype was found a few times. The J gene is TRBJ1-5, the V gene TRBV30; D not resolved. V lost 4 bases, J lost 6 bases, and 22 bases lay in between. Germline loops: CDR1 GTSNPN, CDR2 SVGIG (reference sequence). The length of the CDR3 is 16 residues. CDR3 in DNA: TGTGCCTGGAATCATGGTCCCACGGATTTTGGTCAGCCCCAGCATTTT. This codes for CAWNHGPTDFGQPQHF.

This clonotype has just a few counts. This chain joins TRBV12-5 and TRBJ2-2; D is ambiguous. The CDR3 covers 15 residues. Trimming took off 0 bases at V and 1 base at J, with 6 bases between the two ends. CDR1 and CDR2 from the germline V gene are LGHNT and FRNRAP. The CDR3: CASGLVVRNTGELFF. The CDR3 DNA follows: TGTGCTAGTGGTTTGGTAGTCAGGAACACCGGGGAGCTGTTTTTT.

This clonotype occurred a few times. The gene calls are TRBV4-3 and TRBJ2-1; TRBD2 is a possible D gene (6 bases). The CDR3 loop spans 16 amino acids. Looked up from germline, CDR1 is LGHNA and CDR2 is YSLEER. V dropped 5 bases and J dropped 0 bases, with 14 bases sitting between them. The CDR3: CASSSSRTTSYNEQFF. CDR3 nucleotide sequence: TGCGCCAGCAGCTCCAGCCGGACTACCTCCTACAATGAGCAGTTCTTC.

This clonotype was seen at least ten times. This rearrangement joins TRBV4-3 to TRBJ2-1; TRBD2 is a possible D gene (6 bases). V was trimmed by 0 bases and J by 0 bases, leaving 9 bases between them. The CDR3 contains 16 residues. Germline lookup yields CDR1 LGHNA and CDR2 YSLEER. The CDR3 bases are TGCGCCAGCAGCCAAGACTTCGGGAGCTCCTACAATGAGCAGTTCTTC. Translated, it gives CASSQDFGSSYNEQFF.

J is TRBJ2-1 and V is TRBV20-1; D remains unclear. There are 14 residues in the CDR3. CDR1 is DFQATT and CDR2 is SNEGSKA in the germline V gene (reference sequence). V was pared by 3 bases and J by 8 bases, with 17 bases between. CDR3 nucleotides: TGCAGTGCTAGGAGTGTGCGGAGTAGTCATGAGCAGTTCTTC. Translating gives CSARSVRSSHEQFF.

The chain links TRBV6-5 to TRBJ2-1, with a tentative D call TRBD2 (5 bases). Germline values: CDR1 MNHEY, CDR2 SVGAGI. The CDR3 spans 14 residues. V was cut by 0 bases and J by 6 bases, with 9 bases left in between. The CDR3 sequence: CASSYSRRANEQFF. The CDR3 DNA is TGTGCCAGCAGTTACTCGCGGCGGGCCAATGAGCAGTTCTTC.

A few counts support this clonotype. Here the CDR3 DNA reads TGCGCCAGCAGCTTGGGGGGGACAGGGAACACTGAAGCTTTCTTT. This codes for CASSLGGTGNTEAFF. This rearrangement joins TRBV5-1 to TRBJ1-1, with 8 bases lining up with TRBD1. The CDR3 length is 15 residues. V was pared by 0 bases and J by 1 base, with 2 bases of the junction left unmatched. Germline CDR1 is SGHRS and CDR2 is YFSETQ.

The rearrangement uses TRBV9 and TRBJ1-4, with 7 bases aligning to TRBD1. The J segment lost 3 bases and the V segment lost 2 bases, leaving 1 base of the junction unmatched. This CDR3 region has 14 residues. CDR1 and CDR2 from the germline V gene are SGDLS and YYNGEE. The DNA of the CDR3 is TGTGCCAGCAGCGTTCAGGGGGCTAATGAAAAACTGTTTTTT. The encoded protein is CASSVQGANEKLFF.

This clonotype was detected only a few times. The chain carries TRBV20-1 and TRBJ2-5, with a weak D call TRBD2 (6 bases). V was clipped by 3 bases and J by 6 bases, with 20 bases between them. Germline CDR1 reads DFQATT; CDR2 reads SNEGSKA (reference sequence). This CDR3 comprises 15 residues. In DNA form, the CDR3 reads TGCAGTGCTAGCCTGGAGGGAACATTCAAGAAGACCCAGTACTTC. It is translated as CSASLEGTFKKTQYF.

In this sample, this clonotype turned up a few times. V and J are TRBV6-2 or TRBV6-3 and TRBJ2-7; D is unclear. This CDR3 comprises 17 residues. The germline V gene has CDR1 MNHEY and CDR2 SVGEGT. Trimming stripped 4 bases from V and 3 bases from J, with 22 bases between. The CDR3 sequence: CASSSLDTTALNYEQYF. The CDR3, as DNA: TGTGCCAGCAGTTCTCTTGATACGACTGCGCTTAACTACGAGCAGTACTTC.

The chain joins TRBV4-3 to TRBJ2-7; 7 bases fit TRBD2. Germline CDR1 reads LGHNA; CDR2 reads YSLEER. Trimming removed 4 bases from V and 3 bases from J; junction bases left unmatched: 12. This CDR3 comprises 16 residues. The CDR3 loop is CASSRHRGGTGYEQYF. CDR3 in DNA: TGCGCCAGCAGCCGGCACCGGGGAGGGACCGGCTACGAGCAGTACTTC.

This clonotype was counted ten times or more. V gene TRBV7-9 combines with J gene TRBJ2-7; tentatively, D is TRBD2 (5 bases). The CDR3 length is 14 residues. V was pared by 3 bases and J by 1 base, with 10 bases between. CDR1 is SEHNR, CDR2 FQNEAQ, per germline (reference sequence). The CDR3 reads CASSFFGESYEQYF. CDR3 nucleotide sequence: TGTGCCAGCAGCTTTTTCGGGGAGTCCTACGAGCAGTACTTC. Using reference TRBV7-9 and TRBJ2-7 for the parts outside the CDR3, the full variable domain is DTGVSQNPRHKITKRGQNVTFRCDPISEHNRLYWYRQTLGQGPEFLTYFQNEAQLEKSRLLSDRFSAERPKGSFSTLEIQRTEQGDSAMYLCASSFFGESYEQYFGPGTRLTVT.

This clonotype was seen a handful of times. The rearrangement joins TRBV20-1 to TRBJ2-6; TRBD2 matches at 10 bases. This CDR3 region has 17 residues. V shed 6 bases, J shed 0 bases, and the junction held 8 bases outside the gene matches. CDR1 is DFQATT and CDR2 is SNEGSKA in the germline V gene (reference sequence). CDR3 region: CSAAPSGRFSGANVLTF. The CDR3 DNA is TGCAGTGCAGCCCCTAGCGGGAGATTCTCTGGGGCCAACGTCCTGACTTTC.

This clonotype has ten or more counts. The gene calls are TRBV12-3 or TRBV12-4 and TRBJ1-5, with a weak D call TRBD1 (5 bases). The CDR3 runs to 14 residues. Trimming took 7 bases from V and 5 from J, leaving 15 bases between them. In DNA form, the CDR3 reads TGTGCCAGCAACCTGGGAGGGGACGATCAGCCCCAGCATTTT. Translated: CASNLGGDDQPQHF.

The DNA of the CDR3 is TGCGCCAGCAGCTTGTTTATCCGACTAGCGGGAGTCGGCGAAGGCGGGGAGCTGTTTTTT. This codes for CASSLFIRLAGVGEGGELFF. The V call is TRBV5-1, the J call TRBJ2-2; 12 bases match TRBD2. With V trimmed by 1 base and J by 7 bases, 17 bases remained unmatched. Looked up from germline, CDR1 is SGHRS and CDR2 is YFSETQ. The CDR3 has 20 amino acids.

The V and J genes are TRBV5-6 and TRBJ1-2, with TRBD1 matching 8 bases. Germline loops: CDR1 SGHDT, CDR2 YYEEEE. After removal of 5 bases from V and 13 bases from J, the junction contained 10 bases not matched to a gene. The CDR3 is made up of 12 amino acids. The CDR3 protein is CASSPGQESSTF. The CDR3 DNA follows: TGTGCCAGCAGTCCGGGACAGGAATCGTCCACCTTC.

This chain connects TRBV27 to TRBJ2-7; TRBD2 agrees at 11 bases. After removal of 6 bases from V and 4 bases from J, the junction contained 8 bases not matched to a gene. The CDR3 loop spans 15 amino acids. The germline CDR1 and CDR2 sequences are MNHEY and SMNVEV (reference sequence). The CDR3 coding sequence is TGTGCCAGCAGCCTGCGACTAGCGGGACGTTACGAGCAGTACTTC. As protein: CASSLRLAGRYEQYF.

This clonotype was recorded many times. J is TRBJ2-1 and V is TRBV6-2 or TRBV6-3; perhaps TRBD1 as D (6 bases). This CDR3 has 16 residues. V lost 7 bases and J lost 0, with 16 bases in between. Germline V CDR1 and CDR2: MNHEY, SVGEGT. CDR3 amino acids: CASTPRGIGSYNEQFF. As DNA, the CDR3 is TGTGCCAGCACCCCGAGGGGGATAGGCTCCTACAATGAGCAGTTCTTC.

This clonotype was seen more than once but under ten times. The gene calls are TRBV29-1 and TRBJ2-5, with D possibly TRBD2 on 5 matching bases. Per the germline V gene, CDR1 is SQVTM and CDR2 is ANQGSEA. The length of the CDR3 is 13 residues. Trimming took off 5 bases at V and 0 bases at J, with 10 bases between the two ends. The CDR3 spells CSVSGEYQETQYF. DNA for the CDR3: TGCAGCGTTAGCGGAGAGTACCAAGAGACCCAGTACTTC. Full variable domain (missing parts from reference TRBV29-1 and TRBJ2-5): SAVISQKPSRDICQRGTSLTIQCQVDSQVTMMFWYRQQPGQSLTLIATANQGSEATYESGFVIDKFPISRPNLTFSTLTVSNMSPEDSSIYLCSVSGEYQETQYFGPGTRLLVL.

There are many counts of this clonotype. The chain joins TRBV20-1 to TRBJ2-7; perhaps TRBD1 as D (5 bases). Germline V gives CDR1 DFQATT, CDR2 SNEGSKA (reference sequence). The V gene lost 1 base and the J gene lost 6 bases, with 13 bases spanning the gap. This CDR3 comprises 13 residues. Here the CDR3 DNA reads TGCAGTGCTAGAGGCCGACAGTTTAGCGAGCAGTACTTC. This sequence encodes CSARGRQFSEQYF.

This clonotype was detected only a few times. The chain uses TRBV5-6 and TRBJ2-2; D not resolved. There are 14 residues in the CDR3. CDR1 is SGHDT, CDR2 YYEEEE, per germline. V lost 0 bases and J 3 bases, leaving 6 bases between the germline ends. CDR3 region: CASSLVAHTGELFF. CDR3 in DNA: TGTGCCAGCAGCTTGGTAGCACACACCGGGGAGCTGTTTTTT.

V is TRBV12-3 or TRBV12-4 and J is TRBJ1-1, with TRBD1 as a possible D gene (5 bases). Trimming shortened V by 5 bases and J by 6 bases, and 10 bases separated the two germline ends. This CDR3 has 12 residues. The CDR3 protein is CASSVQGSEAFF. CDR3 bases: TGTGCCAGCAGTGTTCAGGGTTCTGAAGCTTTCTTT.

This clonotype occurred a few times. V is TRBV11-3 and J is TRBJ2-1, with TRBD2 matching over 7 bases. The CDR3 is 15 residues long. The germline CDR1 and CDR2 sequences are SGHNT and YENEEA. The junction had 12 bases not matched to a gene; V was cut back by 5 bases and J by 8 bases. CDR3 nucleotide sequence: TGTGCCAGCAGCCAAACCTCGGGGGGTACTCATGAGCAGTTCTTC. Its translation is CASSQTSGGTHEQFF.

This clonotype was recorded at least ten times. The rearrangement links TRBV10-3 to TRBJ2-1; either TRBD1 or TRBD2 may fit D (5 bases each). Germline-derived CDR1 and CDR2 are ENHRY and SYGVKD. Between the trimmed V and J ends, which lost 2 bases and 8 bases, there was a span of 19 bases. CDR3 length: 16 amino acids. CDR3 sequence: CAISEPTGFARDEQFF. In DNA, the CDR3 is TGTGCCATCAGTGAGCCAACAGGATTTGCGAGGGATGAGCAGTTCTTC.

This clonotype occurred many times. The CDR3 bases are TGTGCCAGCAGCCACCACAGGGGCGGAAATGAGCAGTTCTTC. Translation gives CASSHHRGGNEQFF. The chain links TRBV7-9 to TRBJ2-1, with TRBD1 identical over 7 bases. The CDR3 has 14 residues. The trim removed 5 bases at V and 7 bases at J, leaving 8 bases unmatched. Germline loops: CDR1 SEHNR, CDR2 FQNEAQ (reference sequence).

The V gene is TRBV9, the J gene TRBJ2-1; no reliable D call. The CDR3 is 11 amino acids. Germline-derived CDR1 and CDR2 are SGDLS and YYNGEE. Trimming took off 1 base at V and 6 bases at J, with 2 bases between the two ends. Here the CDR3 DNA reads TGTGCCAGCAGCGTAAGCAATGAGCAGTTCTTC. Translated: CASSVSNEQFF.

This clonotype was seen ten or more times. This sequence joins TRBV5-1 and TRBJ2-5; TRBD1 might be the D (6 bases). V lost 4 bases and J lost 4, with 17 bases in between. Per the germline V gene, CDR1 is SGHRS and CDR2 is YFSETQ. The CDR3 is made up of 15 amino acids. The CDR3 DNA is TGCGCCAGCAGCGAGACGACAGGTGGGGGAGAGACCCAGTACTTC. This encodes CASSETTGGGETQYF.